These T cell receptor beta chains were read from a single sample in a study of T cell clonotyping in hematopoietic cell transplantation. This table comes from immunoSEQ multiplex PCR, and its TCRdb copy is limited to in-frame clones, with some not included. The sample holds around 11,000 clones; nearly 90% are singletons and the top ten take about 15%. Sequencing used PBMCs, obtained 100 days after allogeneic stem cell transplant. The receptors here all came from a female patient over 55 who had an allogeneic stem cell transplant from an unrelated donor, so the T cells may come from the graft donor. Some clones in this sample may be carry-over from other donors' samples. Each CDR3 is given with its conserved first and last residue. Each record gives: CDR3 protein, CDR3 DNA, CDR3 length, V gene, clone size, D gene, J gene. A D gene is named only where the DNA matches it firmly. Rows give clone size only sometimes, using once, few, many, or a class for an expanded clone.

CDR3aa: CASSPKGLAGGGETQYF
CDR3nt: TGTGCCAGCAGCCCAAAGGGACTAGCGGGAGGGGGAGAGACCCAGTACTTC
len: 17
v_gene: TRBV7-3
abundance: -
d_gene: TRBD2
j_gene: TRBJ2-5

CDR3aa: CASSFQGSGETQYF
CDR3nt: TGTGCCAGCAGTTTTCAAGGATCAGGGGAGACCCAGTACTTC
len: 14
v_gene: TRBV28
abundance: few
d_gene: -
j_gene: TRBJ2-5

CDR3aa: CASSQGYEQYF
CDR3nt: TGTGCCAGCAGCCAAGGATACGAGCAGTACTTC
len: 11
v_gene: TRBV14
abundance: -
d_gene: -
j_gene: TRBJ2-7

CDR3aa: CASSQVGLPNEQYF
CDR3nt: TGCGCCAGCAGCCAAGTTGGACTCCCGAACGAGCAGTACTTC
len: 14
v_gene: TRBV4-1
abundance: once
d_gene: -
j_gene: TRBJ2-7

CDR3aa: CASSPPDNSYEQYF
CDR3nt: TGTGCCAGCAGCCCGCCAGACAACTCCTACGAGCAGTACTTC
len: 14
v_gene: TRBV7-8
abundance: -
d_gene: -
j_gene: TRBJ2-7

CDR3aa: CASSSPPRGQSYGYTF
CDR3nt: TGTGCCAGTAGTTCACCCCCCAGGGGGCAGTCTTATGGCTACACCTTC
len: 16
v_gene: TRBV19
abundance: -
d_gene: TRBD1
j_gene: TRBJ1-2

CDR3aa: CASSSTMDTIYF
CDR3nt: TGTGCCAGCAGTTCAACCATGGACACCATATATTTT
len: 12
v_gene: TRBV27
abundance: -
d_gene: -
j_gene: TRBJ1-3

CDR3aa: CASSLQGGNTEAFF
CDR3nt: TGTGCCAGCAGCCTACAGGGTGGGAACACTGAAGCTTTCTTT
len: 14
v_gene: TRBV7-2
abundance: -
d_gene: -
j_gene: TRBJ1-1

CDR3aa: CASSFDGLAGERDEQFF
CDR3nt: TGTGCCAGCAGCTTCGATGGACTAGCGGGAGAGAGGGATGAGCAGTTCTTC
len: 17
v_gene: TRBV7-3
abundance: once
d_gene: TRBD2
j_gene: TRBJ2-1

CDR3aa: CASSRGQGATGYTF
CDR3nt: TGTGCCAGCAGTAGAGGACAGGGGGCGACTGGCTACACCTTC
len: 14
v_gene: TRBV6-6
abundance: -
d_gene: TRBD1
j_gene: TRBJ1-2

CDR3aa: CASSFPRLALEVSDTQYF
CDR3nt: TGTGCCAGCAGCTTCCCTCGACTAGCCTTGGAAGTCTCAGATACGCAGTATTTT
len: 18
v_gene: TRBV7-2
abundance: -
d_gene: TRBD2
j_gene: TRBJ2-3

CDR3aa: CASSQETAGRTQHF
CDR3nt: TGCGCCAGCAGCCAAGAGACAGCCGGTCGGACCCAGCATTTT
len: 14
v_gene: TRBV4-1
abundance: -
d_gene: -
j_gene: TRBJ1-5

CDR3aa: CASNNRGYTEAFF
CDR3nt: TGTGCCAGCAATAACAGGGGGTACACTGAAGCTTTCTTT
len: 13
v_gene: TRBV27
abundance: -
d_gene: TRBD1
j_gene: TRBJ1-1

CDR3aa: CASSLSGRGNEQYF
CDR3nt: TGTGCCAGCAGTTTATCAGGGAGAGGGAACGAGCAGTACTTC
len: 14
v_gene: TRBV28
abundance: -
d_gene: -
j_gene: TRBJ2-7

CDR3aa: CASSLGRGGSGNTIYF
CDR3nt: TGTGCCAGCAGCTTAGGACGGGGAGGGTCTGGAAACACCATATATTTT
len: 16
v_gene: TRBV7-2
abundance: -
d_gene: -
j_gene: TRBJ1-3

CDR3aa: CASSIGGPYNEQFF
CDR3nt: TGTGCCAGTAGTATCGGAGGGCCCTACAATGAGCAGTTCTTC
len: 14
v_gene: TRBV19
abundance: -
d_gene: -
j_gene: TRBJ2-1

CDR3aa: CASSSTGDEQFF
CDR3nt: TGTGCCAGCAGTAGTACAGGGGATGAGCAGTTCTTC
len: 12
v_gene: TRBV7-2
abundance: -
d_gene: TRBD1
j_gene: TRBJ2-1

CDR3aa: CASSSNYEQYF
CDR3nt: TGTGCCAGCAGTTCCAACTACGAGCAGTACTTC
len: 11
v_gene: TRBV28
abundance: -
d_gene: -
j_gene: TRBJ2-7

CDR3aa: CASSPGRAGVEQFF
CDR3nt: TGTGCCAGCAGTCCCGGGAGGGCCGGCGTTGAGCAGTTCTTC
len: 14
v_gene: TRBV6-5
abundance: -
d_gene: TRBD2
j_gene: TRBJ2-1

CDR3aa: CASSQIPGLGEQYF
CDR3nt: TGCGCCAGCAGCCAAATTCCGGGGCTCGGCGAGCAGTACTTC
len: 14
v_gene: TRBV4-1
abundance: -
d_gene: -
j_gene: TRBJ2-7

CDR3aa: CASSLQGLSNQPQHF
CDR3nt: TGTGCCAGCAGTTTACAGGGTCTTAGCAATCAGCCCCAGCATTTT
len: 15
v_gene: TRBV27
abundance: -
d_gene: -
j_gene: TRBJ1-5

CDR3aa: CASSSDSGLFF
CDR3nt: TGTGCCAGCAGCTCGGACTCTGGGCTGTTCTTC
len: 11
v_gene: TRBV5-4
abundance: -
d_gene: -
j_gene: TRBJ2-1

CDR3aa: CASSPGTSGPYNEQFF
CDR3nt: TGTGCCAGCAGCCCAGGGACTAGCGGGCCCTACAATGAGCAGTTCTTC
len: 16
v_gene: TRBV11-3
abundance: few
d_gene: TRBD2
j_gene: TRBJ2-1

CDR3aa: CASSSTGRPGELFF
CDR3nt: TGTGCCAGCAGTTCCACAGGGAGGCCCGGGGAGCTGTTTTTT
len: 14
v_gene: TRBV6-5
abundance: -
d_gene: -
j_gene: TRBJ2-2

CDR3aa: CASSPGTGANNSPLHF
CDR3nt: TGTGCCAGCAGCCCCGGGACAGGGGCGAATAATTCACCCCTCCACTTT
len: 16
v_gene: TRBV5-4
abundance: -
d_gene: TRBD1
j_gene: TRBJ1-6

CDR3aa: CASGGLAGTGELFF
CDR3nt: TGTGCCAGCGGTGGACTAGCTGGCACCGGGGAGCTGTTTTTT
len: 14
v_gene: TRBV28
abundance: -
d_gene: TRBD2
j_gene: TRBJ2-2

CDR3aa: CASSKVENRGFRNDQPQHF
CDR3nt: TGTGCCAGCAGCAAAGTGGAGAACAGGGGGTTCCGCAATGATCAGCCCCAGCATTTT
len: 19
v_gene: TRBV21-1
abundance: once
d_gene: -
j_gene: TRBJ1-5

CDR3aa: CASSPPSSGRHDEQFF
CDR3nt: TGTGCCAGCAGCCCCCCCTCTAGCGGGAGACACGATGAGCAGTTCTTC
len: 16
v_gene: TRBV7-9
abundance: -
d_gene: TRBD2
j_gene: TRBJ2-1

CDR3aa: CASKGGQSNTEAFF
CDR3nt: TGTGCCAGCAAAGGGGGACAGTCGAACACTGAAGCTTTCTTT
len: 14
v_gene: TRBV28
abundance: -
d_gene: TRBD1
j_gene: TRBJ1-1

CDR3aa: CASSGRQLNEKLFF
CDR3nt: TGTGCCAGCAGCGGCAGACAGCTTAATGAAAAACTGTTTTTT
len: 14
v_gene: TRBV5-6
abundance: -
d_gene: -
j_gene: TRBJ1-4

CDR3aa: CASSVAREIDYGYTF
CDR3nt: TGTGCCAGCAGCGTAGCCAGGGAAATTGACTATGGCTACACCTTC
len: 15
v_gene: TRBV9
abundance: -
d_gene: -
j_gene: TRBJ1-2

CDR3aa: CASSLGIYTEAFF
CDR3nt: TGTGCCAGCAGCTTAGGGATTTACACTGAAGCTTTCTTT
len: 13
v_gene: TRBV11-2
abundance: -
d_gene: -
j_gene: TRBJ1-1

CDR3aa: CASSSGTATYEQYF
CDR3nt: TGTGCCAGCAGTTCCGGGACAGCAACCTACGAGCAGTACTTC
len: 14
v_gene: TRBV28
abundance: -
d_gene: TRBD1
j_gene: TRBJ2-7

CDR3aa: CASSPRQGALGTEAFF
CDR3nt: TGTGCCAGCAGCCCGAGACAGGGGGCCTTAGGCACTGAAGCTTTCTTT
len: 16
v_gene: TRBV7-2
abundance: -
d_gene: TRBD1
j_gene: TRBJ1-1

CDR3aa: CAWTGQGIGSANEKLFF
CDR3nt: TGTGCCTGGACCGGACAGGGTATAGGATCAGCTAATGAAAAACTGTTTTTT
len: 17
v_gene: TRBV30
abundance: -
d_gene: TRBD1
j_gene: TRBJ1-4

CDR3aa: CASSQGRVSYYGYTF
CDR3nt: TGTGCCAGCAGCCAAGGGAGGGTTAGCTACTATGGCTACACCTTC
len: 15
v_gene: TRBV14
abundance: -
d_gene: -
j_gene: TRBJ1-2

CDR3aa: CASSLGQSYEQYF
CDR3nt: TGTGCCAGCAGTTTAGGCCAATCCTACGAGCAGTACTTC
len: 13
v_gene: TRBV27
abundance: -
d_gene: -
j_gene: TRBJ2-7

CDR3aa: CASSLEIGQPQHF
CDR3nt: TGTGCCAGCAGCTTGGAGATTGGGCAGCCCCAGCATTTT
len: 13
v_gene: TRBV7-6
abundance: -
d_gene: -
j_gene: TRBJ1-5

CDR3aa: CASSARFYSNQPQHF
CDR3nt: TGTGCCAGCAGTGCCAGATTCTATAGCAATCAGCCCCAGCATTTT
len: 15
v_gene: TRBV27
abundance: -
d_gene: -
j_gene: TRBJ1-5

CDR3aa: CASSVAYRGGTQYF
CDR3nt: TGTGCCAGCAGCGTAGCGTATAGAGGGGGTACGCAGTATTTT
len: 14
v_gene: TRBV9
abundance: -
d_gene: -
j_gene: TRBJ2-3

CDR3aa: CASSFPAGTGLYYEQYF
CDR3nt: TGTGCCAGCAGTTTCCCCGCCGGGACAGGGCTTTATTACGAGCAGTACTTC
len: 17
v_gene: TRBV28
abundance: -
d_gene: TRBD1
j_gene: TRBJ2-7

CDR3aa: CSVERGDYGYTF
CDR3nt: TGCAGCGTAGAAAGGGGGGACTATGGCTACACCTTC
len: 12
v_gene: TRBV29-1
abundance: -
d_gene: -
j_gene: TRBJ1-2

CDR3aa: CASTSLEQFTGELFF
CDR3nt: TGTGCCAGCACTTCTCTGGAACAGTTCACCGGGGAGCTGTTTTTT
len: 15
v_gene: TRBV28
abundance: -
d_gene: -
j_gene: TRBJ2-2

CDR3aa: CASSLSAGPWYEQYF
CDR3nt: TGTGCCAGTAGTCTTTCAGCGGGGCCTTGGTACGAGCAGTACTTC
len: 15
v_gene: TRBV19
abundance: -
d_gene: TRBD2
j_gene: TRBJ2-7

CDR3aa: CASSLPPTGRNYGYTF
CDR3nt: TGTGCCAGCAGCTTACCCCCGACAGGGAGGAACTATGGCTACACCTTC
len: 16
v_gene: TRBV7-2
abundance: few
d_gene: TRBD1
j_gene: TRBJ1-2

CDR3aa: CASSPGTVNNEQFF
CDR3nt: TGTGCCAGCAGCCCCGGGACGGTAAACAATGAGCAGTTCTTC
len: 14
v_gene: TRBV9
abundance: -
d_gene: -
j_gene: TRBJ2-1

CDR3aa: CSVGARGGSYEQYF
CDR3nt: TGCAGCGTTGGGGCGAGGGGAGGCTCCTACGAGCAGTACTTC
len: 14
v_gene: TRBV29-1
abundance: -
d_gene: -
j_gene: TRBJ2-7

CDR3aa: CASSLAGGISYNEQFF
CDR3nt: TGTGCCAGCAGCTTGGCGGGAGGGATCTCCTACAATGAGCAGTTCTTC
len: 16
v_gene: TRBV11-3
abundance: -
d_gene: TRBD2
j_gene: TRBJ2-1

CDR3aa: CASSPRGLAGEYEQYF
CDR3nt: TGTGCCAGTAGCCCTCGGGGGCTAGCGGGAGAATACGAGCAGTACTTC
len: 16
v_gene: TRBV19
abundance: -
d_gene: TRBD2
j_gene: TRBJ2-7

CDR3aa: CASSLEGNDQPQHF
CDR3nt: TGTGCCAGCAGCTTAGAAGGGAACGATCAGCCCCAGCATTTT
len: 14
v_gene: TRBV7-8
abundance: -
d_gene: -
j_gene: TRBJ1-5

CDR3aa: CASTPQGQAYEQYF
CDR3nt: TGTGCCAGCACCCCACAGGGACAAGCCTACGAGCAGTACTTC
len: 14
v_gene: TRBV5-6
abundance: -
d_gene: -
j_gene: TRBJ2-7

CDR3aa: CASSLDQTGYNEQFF
CDR3nt: TGTGCCAGCAGCTTAGACCAAACTGGTTACAATGAGCAGTTCTTC
len: 15
v_gene: TRBV7-2
abundance: once
d_gene: -
j_gene: TRBJ2-1

CDR3aa: CASSVDRAGVTEQFF
CDR3nt: TGTGCCAGCAGCGTAGATAGGGCAGGGGTAACTGAGCAGTTCTTC
len: 15
v_gene: TRBV9
abundance: once
d_gene: -
j_gene: TRBJ2-1

CDR3aa: CASSTGQGATEAFF
CDR3nt: TGTGCCAGCAGCACGGGACAGGGGGCCACTGAAGCTTTCTTT
len: 14
v_gene: TRBV7-3
abundance: -
d_gene: TRBD1
j_gene: TRBJ1-1

CDR3aa: CASSPGQGTGTQYF
CDR3nt: TGTGCCAGCAGCCCAGGACAGGGCACGGGGACCCAGTACTTC
len: 14
v_gene: TRBV6-7
abundance: few
d_gene: TRBD1
j_gene: TRBJ2-5